The rows below give T cell receptor beta chains drawn from one sample of a study of OX40 agonist ivuxolimab in advanced cancers. Here immunoSEQ multiplex PCR was the method, and the copy in TCRdb shows in-frame clones only, minus some. Of fewer than 100,000 clones in the sample, more than 70% were seen once. This sample comprised CD4+ or CD8+ T cells sorted from blood, obtained in a trial of the OX40 agonist ivuxolimab. Source of these receptors: an adult with an advanced solid tumor such as melanoma, head and neck, liver or kidney cancer. Each CDR3 is given with its conserved first and last residue. The order of the fields is clone size, CDR3 length, J gene, D gene, V gene, CDR3 DNA, CDR3 protein. A D gene is named only where the DNA matches it firmly. Only part of the rows carry a size: once, few, many, or a class if the clone is expanded.

>-|15|TRBJ2-7|TRBD2|TRBV28
TGTGCCAGCAGGACGGTGACTAGCGGGGCCTACGAGCAGTACTTC
CASRTVTSGAYEQYF
>-|15|TRBJ2-2|-|TRBV5-1
TGCGCCAGCAGCTTGGTCGGTTCGGGAACCGGGGAGCTGTTTTTT
CASSLVGSGTGELFF
>-|13|TRBJ1-3|-|TRBV2
TGTGCCAGCAGTGACAACTCTGGAAACACCATATATTTT
CASSDNSGNTIYF
>-|15|TRBJ2-5|TRBD1|TRBV14
TGTGCCAGCAGTTTCCTGGACAGGTTTCAAGAGACCCAGTACTTC
CASSFLDRFQETQYF
>-|14|TRBJ1-2|TRBD1|TRBV19
TGTGCCAGTAGGAGGCAGGGGGTTCGGTATGGCTACACCTTC
CASRRQGVRYGYTF
>-|15|TRBJ2-7|-|TRBV9
TGTGCCAGCAGCCCCCGGCCCGAGAGCTCCTACGAGCAGTACTTC
CASSPRPESSYEQYF
>-|17|TRBJ2-3|TRBD2|TRBV11-2
TGTGCCAGCAGCTTAGTGGCTAGCGGGAGGGCCATAGATACGCAGTATTTT
CASSLVASGRAIDTQYF
>-|16|TRBJ1-6|-|TRBV30
TGTGCCTGGAGGTTGGGTCTCGCCCAGCCTAATTCACCCCTCCACTTT
CAWRLGLAQPNSPLHF
>once|12|TRBJ1-4|-|TRBV19
TGTGCCAGTAAGGACTCTATTGAAAAACTGTTTTTT
CASKDSIEKLFF
>once|14|TRBJ2-1|TRBD2|TRBV11-3
TGTGCCAGCAGCTCGACTAGCGGTTACAATGAGCAGTTCTTC
CASSSTSGYNEQFF
>-|14|TRBJ1-2|-|TRBV28
TGTGCCAGCAGTTCCCCATTCTCGCCAGGGGGCTACACCTTC
CASSSPFSPGGYTF
>-|16|TRBJ1-6|TRBD1|TRBV5-4
TGTGCCAGCAGTTTGACGGGACAGCTATATAATTCACCCCTCCACTTT
CASSLTGQLYNSPLHF
>once|13|TRBJ2-2|-|TRBV5-1
TGCGCCAGCAGCCCATTTTCGACCGGGGAGCTGTTTTTT
CASSPFSTGELFF
>-|14|TRBJ1-1|-|TRBV6-5
TGTGCCAGCAGAAGGCCGGATAGGGACACTGAAGCTTTCTTT
CASRRPDRDTEAFF
>-|13|TRBJ2-1|TRBD2|TRBV29-1
TGCAGCGTCCCAGCGGGAGGGGGAAATGAGCAGTTCTTC
CSVPAGGGNEQFF
>-|11|TRBJ1-2|-|TRBV19
TGTGCCAGTAGTCAGGGGTATGGCTACACCTTC
CASSQGYGYTF
>-|15|TRBJ2-2|-|TRBV5-1
TGCGCCAGCAGCGCCCTCAGGGCTGAAACCGGGGAGCTGTTTTTT
CASSALRAETGELFF
>-|17|TRBJ2-1|-|TRBV9
TGTGCCAGCAGCGCTCCCCTCGGACGGAGCTCCTACAATGAGCAGTTCTTC
CASSAPLGRSSYNEQFF
>once|13|TRBJ2-7|TRBD2|TRBV11-2
TGTGCCAGCAGCCCCCCGGGAGGGTGGGAGCAGTACTTC
CASSPPGGWEQYF
>-|14|TRBJ1-1|-|TRBV28
TGTGCCAGCAGTTGGGACGTGAGGAACACTGAAGCTTTCTTT
CASSWDVRNTEAFF
>few|13|TRBJ2-3|TRBD1|TRBV27
TGTGCCAGCAGTAAACAGGGGGCAGATACGCAGTATTTT
CASSKQGADTQYF
>-|15|TRBJ1-1|-|TRBV11-3
TGTGCCAGCAGCACCCAAGGCGGGGGGAACACTGAAGCTTTCTTT
CASSTQGGGNTEAFF
>few|15|TRBJ2-3|-|TRBV19
TGTGCCAGTAGTTTACAGGAGTTTGACACAGATACGCAGTATTTT
CASSLQEFDTDTQYF
>-|17|TRBJ2-3|TRBD2|TRBV7-8
TGTGCCAGCAGCTTAGGCAGGACTAGCGGGGCCACAGATACGCAGTATTTT
CASSLGRTSGATDTQYF
>-|15|TRBJ1-1|-|TRBV28
TGTGCCAGCAGTTTAAATGCCGGAGGGGACACTGAAGCTTTCTTT
CASSLNAGGDTEAFF
>-|14|TRBJ1-2|-|TRBV5-1
TGCGCCAGCAGCTTGGCCGGGGGAAACTATGGCTACACCTTC
CASSLAGGNYGYTF
>-|14|TRBJ2-3|TRBD1|TRBV11-3
TGTGCCAGCAGCTTGAATCAGGGGGCAGATACGCAGTATTTT
CASSLNQGADTQYF
>once|14|TRBJ1-6|-|TRBV27
TGTGCCAGCAGTTTAGGTCAGGGGAATTCACCCCTCCACTTT
CASSLGQGNSPLHF
>-|15|TRBJ2-1|TRBD2|TRBV11-1
TGTGCCAGCAGCCGCAAGGCGGGAGGGCTAAATGAGCAGTTCTTC
CASSRKAGGLNEQFF
>-|14|TRBJ1-1|-|TRBV5-5
TGTGCCAGCAGCTTTGGGGGTGTGAACACTGAAGCTTTCTTT
CASSFGGVNTEAFF
>-|13|TRBJ2-1|-|TRBV7-2
TGTGCCAGCACCTTTTTTGGGGCCGATGAGCAGTTCTTC
CASTFFGADEQFF
>few|15|TRBJ2-3|TRBD1|TRBV5-5
TGTGCCAGCAGAATCCGGGACAGGTCCCCAGATACGCAGTATTTT
CASRIRDRSPDTQYF
>-|16|TRBJ2-2|TRBD1|TRBV7-9
TGTGCCAGCAGCAAGTCGACAGGGGCCGACACCGGGGAGCTGTTTTTT
CASSKSTGADTGELFF
>-|15|TRBJ2-3|-|TRBV5-6
TGTGCCAGCAGCTTGCGACCAAGACACACAGATACGCAGTATTTT
CASSLRPRHTDTQYF
>-|12|TRBJ1-1|TRBD1|TRBV30
TGTGCCTGGCTGGGACAGGGTAAAGGAGCTTTCTTT
CAWLGQGKGAFF
>-|13|TRBJ1-1|-|TRBV4-3
TGCGCCAGCAGCCAAGGCCCCGCCGGTGAAGCTTTCTTT
CASSQGPAGEAFF
>-|14|TRBJ1-2|TRBD1|TRBV11-2
TGTGCCAGCAGCTCACGGGACAGGAATTATGGCTACACCTTC
CASSSRDRNYGYTF
>once|14|TRBJ1-1|-|TRBV10-1
TGCGCCAGCAGTGAGTCGGGATCATCCACTGAAGCTTTCTTT
CASSESGSSTEAFF
>few|15|TRBJ2-2|-|TRBV7-9
TGTGCCAGCAGCTCTCCGCAGAGGAACACCGGGGAGCTGTTTTTT
CASSSPQRNTGELFF
>-|16|TRBJ2-3|TRBD2|TRBV4-2
TGTGCCAGCAGCCAAGAAACTAGCGGGAGAACAGATACGCAGTATTTT
CASSQETSGRTDTQYF
>-|13|TRBJ2-3|-|TRBV5-4
TGTGCCAGCAGCTCGACTAACACAGATACGCAGTATTTT
CASSSTNTDTQYF
>few|14|TRBJ1-1|TRBD1|TRBV19
TGTGCCAGTAGTAGGGGCCAGGGGGACACTGAAGCTTTCTTT
CASSRGQGDTEAFF
>-|15|TRBJ1-2|-|TRBV28
TGTGCCAGCAGTTTAGCATTCGAAGCAAAAGGAGGCTACACCTTC
CASSLAFEAKGGYTF
>-|16|TRBJ2-3|TRBD1|TRBV9
TGTGCCAGCAGCGTAGCTCTTGGACAGGGTAAAGATACGCAGTATTTT
CASSVALGQGKDTQYF
>-|16|TRBJ1-3|-|TRBV11-1
TGTGCCAGCAGCCTCGTCGGGGGAAACTCTGGAAACACCATATATTTT
CASSLVGGNSGNTIYF
>-|15|TRBJ2-2|-|TRBV19
TGTGCCAGTAAGAGTTTGGGGGGAAACGCCGGGGAGCTGTTTTTT
CASKSLGGNAGELFF
>once|16|TRBJ1-2|-|TRBV4-1
TGCGCCAGCAGCCAGGGGAGAGGGGCGGGGGCCTATGGCTACACCTTC
CASSQGRGAGAYGYTF
>-|12|TRBJ1-1|-|TRBV30
TGTGCCTGGAGTGGACGCCAGGGGAGTGCTTTCTTT
CAWSGRQGSAFF
>-|14|TRBJ1-2|-|TRBV11-2
TGTGCCAGCAGCTCAAACAGGGCTACCTATGGCTACACCTTC
CASSSNRATYGYTF
>few|13|TRBJ2-7|-|TRBV7-9
TGTGCCAGCAGCCAGACAGGCTCCTACGAGCAGTACTTC
CASSQTGSYEQYF
>-|13|TRBJ1-2|-|TRBV6-5
TGTGCCAGCAGTCCCCGGGGCTCTTATGGCTACACCTTC
CASSPRGSYGYTF
>few|15|TRBJ1-5|-|TRBV5-1
TGCGCCAGCAGCTTGGTCGGGGATAGCAATCAGCCCCAGCATTTT
CASSLVGDSNQPQHF
>-|15|TRBJ2-7|TRBD1|TRBV6-6
TGTGCCAGCAGTACCCGGGACAGGGGCTCCTACGAGCAGTACTTC
CASSTRDRGSYEQYF